This T cell receptor (beta chain) emerged from a study of blood T cell repertoires in COVID-19. The wider study: Acute-phase and convalescent COVID-19 samples originated in the United States, Italy and Spain.

As processed by the authors: Amplification from reference gene primers served as the basis for estimated nucleated cell counts. Profiled with immunoSEQ multiplex PCR; TCRdb holds only in-frame clones, not every one. V, J and clone size are those of that table, while D and trimming were read from the DNA. The sample holds around 130,000 clones, 80% to 90% seen once. Germline V gives CDR1 LNHDA, CDR2 SQIVND (reference sequence). CDR3 size: 16 residues. V was pared by 4 bases and J by 2 bases, with 15 bases between. Source material: peripheral blood. This clonotype was obtained from a man aged 70-80 years with active or convalescent COVID-19. This sequence joins TRBV19 and TRBJ2-1, with D possibly matching TRBD2 (6 bases). CDR3 loop: CASSTLGTLTYNEQFF. The CDR3 nucleotides are TGTGCCAGTAGTACCCTGGGGACTTTAACCTACAATGAGCAGTTCTTC.